Presented here are 4 T cell receptor beta chains from one specimen sequenced in a study of cytomegalovirus exposure and HLA in healthy donors. Here immunoSEQ multiplex PCR was the method, and the copy in TCRdb shows in-frame clones only, minus some. This sample has about 200,000 clones; 86% occur once, and the top ten carry approximately 1.5%. Source material: PBMCs. The receptors were sampled from a woman in her late teens or twenties in good health and CMV-seronegative.

This chain uses TRBV6-6 with TRBJ2-1; no clear D gene. Germline CDR1 is MNHNY and CDR2 is SVGAGI (reference sequence). This CDR3 is built from 12 residues. The ends were cut back, 2 bases at V and 8 bases at J, with 7 bases in the middle. The DNA for the CDR3 is TGTGCCAGCAGTTACGGCGGCTATGAGCAGTTCTTC. Protein product: CASSYGGYEQFF.

The chain has TRBV27 and TRBJ2-1; 8 bases map to TRBD2. The CDR3 runs to 15 residues. In germline, CDR1 is MNHEY, CDR2 SMNVEV (reference sequence). V gave up 6 bases and J gave up 1 base; unmatched junction bases: 5. CDR3 nucleotides: TGTGCCAGCAGCCCGGGACTAGGTTCCTACAATGAGCAGTTCTTC. As protein: CASSPGLGSYNEQFF.

CDR3 sequence: CASSLGTSGVGEQFF. The CDR3 DNA reads TGTGCCAGCAGCCTCGGGACTAGCGGGGTCGGTGAGCAGTTCTTC. The V call is TRBV6-1, the J call TRBJ2-1, with 13 bases that match TRBD2. The CDR3 is made up of 15 amino acids. V was clipped by 6 bases and J by 9 bases; unmatched bases: 8. Germline loops: CDR1 MNHNS, CDR2 SASEGT.

This chain uses TRBV6-5 with TRBJ1-5; D uncertain. Trimming removed 3 bases from V and 4 bases from J, with 10 bases in between. This CDR3 region has 14 residues. Germline CDR1 reads MNHEY; CDR2 reads SVGAGI. The CDR3 protein is CASSYSAGNQPQHF. The CDR3, as DNA: TGTGCCAGCAGTTATTCGGCGGGGAATCAGCCCCAGCATTTT.